This T cell receptor beta chain is drawn from a study of blood T cells in healthy people across ages. The second PCR ran 7 to 11 cycles with a sample-barcoded 5' primer and J-beta primers. Each CDR3 protein is one row after TCRdb ran MiXCR on the 5' RACE reads. Among 870,000 or so distinct CDR3 sequences, under 35% were seen once, and the ten largest hold roughly 17%. This clonotype was counted many times. Its target is unknown. This CDR3 comprises 12 residues. V was shortened by 7 bases and J by 2 bases, with 11 bases between the two germline ends. Germline loops: CDR1 SQVTM, CDR2 ANQGSEA. Whole-study findings and limits: Strong correlation existed between TCR beta diversity and naive T cell percentage. Older individuals had lower TCR beta diversity per million T cells (the decline was roughly linear).

The genes are TRBV29-1 and TRBJ1-1; weak D call: TRBD1 (5 bases). Sequenced input: blood. This receptor was obtained from an elderly woman in good health. CDR3 sequence (DNA): TGCAGCGCGGCAGACAGAAACACTGAAGCTTTCTTT. This sequence encodes CSAADRNTEAFF.